Each of the 16 T cell receptor beta chains below was sequenced from the same sample in a study of CD8+CD57+ T cells in acquired aplastic anemia. According to the study, genomic DNA was the template for TCR beta VDJ and CDR3 profiling. TCRdb re-called the reads through MiXCR, storing one row per CDR3 protein. The table has about 100,000 distinct CDR3 sequences, approximately 49% seen once; the top ten hold 30% to 40%. Sequencing was performed on sorted CD4+, CD8+, or CD8+CD57+ T cells (not recorded which) from PBMCs. Every receptor here comes from a human donor in good health, serving as a control.

The J gene is TRBJ2-1, the V gene TRBV24-1, with D perhaps assigned TRBD1 or TRBD2 (5 bases each). Trimming took 10 bases from V and 9 from J, leaving 18 bases between them. This CDR3 comprises 13 residues. Looked up from germline, CDR1 is KGHDR and CDR2 is SFDVKD. The CDR3 DNA follows: TGTGCCACAGCCTCGGGACCACGGGGTGAGCAGTTCTTC. Protein: CATASGPRGEQFF.

The rearrangement uses TRBV15 and TRBJ1-3; unclear D gene. Trimming left V 5 bases short and J 4 bases short, with 12 bases between. CDR3 length: 14 amino acids. CDR1 is LNHNV and CDR2 is YYDKDF in the germline V gene (reference sequence). The CDR3 DNA follows: TGTGCCACCAGCGGTCGGCTCCAAGGAAACACCATATATTTT. It is translated as CATSGRLQGNTIYF.

This rearrangement joins TRBV15 to TRBJ1-2, with a tentative D call TRBD1 (5 bases). CDR1 is LNHNV, CDR2 YYDKDF, per germline (reference sequence). V gave up 0 bases and J gave up 4 bases, with 9 bases separating them. This CDR3 is 14 amino acids long. The CDR3: CATSREGTAYGYTF. In DNA, the CDR3 is TGTGCCACCAGCAGAGAGGGGACGGCCTATGGCTACACCTTC.

The chain joins TRBV7-9 to TRBJ1-2; TRBD1 aligns across 9 bases. After removal of 5 bases from V and 5 bases from J, the junction contained 9 bases not matched to a gene. The V gene's germline CDR1 is SEHNR and CDR2 FQNEAQ (reference sequence). The CDR3 is made up of 15 amino acids. The CDR3 here is CASSPGTGRDYGYTF. CDR3 nucleotides: TGTGCCAGCAGCCCCGGGACAGGGAGGGATTATGGCTACACCTTC.

The rearrangement links TRBV25-1 to TRBJ1-3; tentative D call: TRBD1 (6 bases). With 7 bases removed from V and 0 bases from J, the gap between germline ends came to 13 bases. The CDR3 covers 15 residues. Germline CDR1 and CDR2: MGHDK and SYGVNS. This CDR3 reads CASTSGAISGNTIYF. The CDR3 DNA reads as TGTGCCAGCACCTCGGGGGCAATCTCTGGAAACACCATATATTTT.

This rearrangement joins TRBV10-3 to TRBJ2-1; 8 positions agree with TRBD2. The trim removed 6 bases at V and 0 bases at J, leaving 10 bases unmatched. This CDR3 has 17 residues. CDR1 is ENHRY and CDR2 is SYGVKD in the germline V gene. CDR3 sequence: CAIRDGTSHSSYNEQFF. The CDR3 DNA follows: TGTGCCATCAGGGACGGGACTAGTCATAGCTCCTACAATGAGCAGTTCTTC.

J is TRBJ1-2 and V is TRBV29-1, with D possibly TRBD1 on 5 matching bases. CDR3 length: 10 amino acids. CDR1 and CDR2 (germline): SQVTM, ANQGSEA. Trimming removed 3 bases at V and 8 bases at J, with 7 bases between. Here the CDR3 reads CSVEAGGYTF. The CDR3 DNA sequence: TGCAGCGTTGAGGCAGGGGGCTACACCTTC. The full variable domain, rest sourced from reference TRBV29-1 and TRBJ1-2, is SAVISQKPSRDICQRGTSLTIQCQVDSQVTMMFWYRQQPGQSLTLIATANQGSEATYESGFVIDKFPISRPNLTFSTLTVSNMSPEDSSIYLCSVEAGGYTFGSGTRLTVV.

Note on this clonotype: This may come from a read error, since a much larger clone is one base off. The CDR3 loop is CVSRPLSSGGARNEQFF. The DNA of the CDR3 is TGTGTCAGCAGACCCCTTTCTAGCGGGGGGGCCAGGAATGAGCAGTTCTTC. This chain joins TRBV6-1 and TRBJ2-1; 12 bases map to TRBD2. This CDR3 comprises 17 residues. CDR1 is MNHNS, CDR2 SASEGT, per germline.

This rearrangement joins TRBV24-1 to TRBJ1-5; TRBD1 aligns across 8 bases. J lost 6 bases, V lost 4 bases, and 4 bases had no gene match. CDR3 length equals 14 residues. Germline CDR1 and CDR2: KGHDR and SFDVKD. The CDR3 sequence: CATSDPTGVQPQHF. The CDR3 bases are TGTGCCACCAGTGACCCGACAGGGGTTCAGCCCCAGCATTTT.

This clonotype was observed a handful of times. The chain joins TRBV19 to TRBJ1-6, with D uncertain. Between the trimmed V and J ends, which lost 4 bases and 8 bases, there was a span of 9 bases. In germline, CDR1 is LNHDA, CDR2 SQIVND (reference sequence). This CDR3 has 13 amino acids. CDR3 in amino acids: CASSTAVDSPLHF. The CDR3 bases are TGTGCCAGTAGTACCGCGGTGGATTCACCCCTCCACTTT.

This clonotype was detected only a few times. The chain is built from TRBV24-1 and TRBJ2-7, with D unresolved. The CDR3 loop spans 13 amino acids. V lost 4 bases, J lost 2 bases, and 8 bases lay in between. Germline V gene lookup returns CDR1 KGHDR and CDR2 SFDVKD. CDR3: CATSDGWTYEQYF. CDR3 sequence (DNA): TGTGCCACCAGTGACGGATGGACCTACGAGCAGTACTTC.

The V call is TRBV30, the J call TRBJ1-1; tentative D call: TRBD1 (5 bases). Looked up from germline, CDR1 is GTSNPN and CDR2 is SVGIG (reference sequence). The CDR3 is made up of 13 amino acids. V was pared by 2 bases and J by 2 bases, with 9 bases between. CDR3 in amino acids: CAWSPGPNTEAFF. CDR3 coding DNA: TGTGCCTGGAGTCCGGGGCCCAACACTGAAGCTTTCTTT.

The rearrangement links TRBV10-3 to TRBJ2-2, with D possibly called TRBD1 or TRBD2 (5 bases each). CDR3 length: 17 amino acids. Trimming pared 10 bases from V and 1 base from J, leaving 22 bases between. Germline loops: CDR1 ENHRY, CDR2 SYGVKD. The DNA for the CDR3 is TGTGCCACCAGCAGCGGACACGACGCGGGGAACACCGGGGAGCTGTTTTTT. This sequence encodes CATSSGHDAGNTGELFF.

V and J are TRBV10-3 and TRBJ1-6; 7 nucleotides agree with TRBD1. Trimming cost V 3 bases and J 5 bases; bases outside gene matches: 10. The CDR3 covers 17 residues. Germline V lookup: CDR1 ENHRY, CDR2 SYGVKD. This CDR3 is CAISERDRAVDNSPLHF. CDR3 nucleotide sequence: TGTGCCATCAGTGAAAGGGACAGAGCGGTCGATAATTCACCCCTCCACTTT.

The V call is TRBV2, the J call TRBJ1-6; 12 bases align to TRBD1. With V trimmed by 4 bases and J by 10 bases, 2 bases remained unmatched. Germline assignment: CDR1 SNHLY and CDR2 FYNNEI. This CDR3 is built from 14 residues. The CDR3 DNA reads as TGTGCCAGCAGTGCCGGGACAGGGGGCTCACCCCTCCACTTT. Translation: CASSAGTGGSPLHF.

This chain connects TRBV19 to TRBJ1-2; a weak D match, TRBD1 (6 bases). The CDR3 totals 12 residues. V gave up 6 bases and J gave up 4 bases, with 9 bases separating them. CDR1 LNHDA and CDR2 SQIVND come from the germline V gene (reference sequence). CDR3 in amino acids: CASRGGAYGYTF. The CDR3 DNA follows: TGTGCCAGTAGGGGGGGCGCCTATGGCTACACCTTC. The entire variable domain, with the rest obtained from reference TRBV19 and TRBJ1-2, is as follows: DGGITQSPKYLFRKEGQNVTLSCEQNLNHDAMYWYRQDPGQGLRLIYYSQIVNDFQKGDIAEGYSVSREKKESFPLTVTSAQKNPTAFYLCASRGGAYGYTFGSGTRLTVV.